These 25 T cell receptor beta chains were sequenced from one sample in a study of response to subunit inactivated influenza vaccine. MiXCR was run by TCRdb on the RT-PCR reads, yielding one entry per CDR3 protein. The data contain 450,000 to 600,000 distinct CDR3 sequences, around 8% of them singletons. The sequencing used PBMCs from blood, collected less than 30 months after vaccination. Source of these receptors: a man between 50 and 75 years old who received an inactivated influenza vaccine.

This clonotype has a count of ten or more. This sequence joins TRBV28 and TRBJ2-1; D gene uncertain. Trimming took 7 bases from V and 4 from J, leaving 14 bases between them. The CDR3 consists of 14 residues. Germline lookup yields CDR1 MDHEN and CDR2 SYDVKM. This CDR3 reads CASMSPSPYNEQFF. CDR3 DNA sequence: TGTGCCAGCATGTCTCCAAGCCCGTACAATGAGCAGTTCTTC.

The gene calls are TRBV10-3 and TRBJ2-7; no definite D call. Between the trimmed V and J ends, which lost 5 bases and 0 bases, there was a span of 8 bases. This CDR3 is built from 13 residues. The germline V gene has CDR1 ENHRY and CDR2 SYGVKD. The CDR3 protein is CAISTYSSYEQYF. CDR3 nucleotides: TGTGCCATCAGTACGTACAGCTCCTACGAGCAGTACTTC.

The rearrangement joins TRBV29-1 to TRBJ2-3; 8 nucleotides line up with TRBD2. The V segment lost 6 bases and the J segment 2 bases; nucleotides outside the gene matches: 7. The CDR3 runs 14 residues. Germline V gene data show CDR1 as SQVTM and CDR2 as ANQGSEA. CDR3 protein: CSVTGTRATDTQYF. The CDR3 DNA is TGCAGCGTGACCGGGACTAGGGCCACAGATACGCAGTATTTT.

V gene TRBV6-5 combines with J gene TRBJ2-7; D might be TRBD1 (6 bases). The CDR3 runs to 15 residues. V lost 4 bases and J lost 4, with 17 bases in between. Per germline, CDR1 MNHEY and CDR2 SVGAGI. The CDR3 coding sequence is TGTGCCAGCAGTTGGCGTCCGGGACAAAAATACGAGCAGTACTTC. Translation gives CASSWRPGQKYEQYF.

This clonotype was observed a handful of times. CDR3 in DNA: TGTGCCATCAGTGAGTTTAAAGTGAGCAATCAGCCCCAGCATTTT. Protein sequence: CAISEFKVSNQPQHF. V usage is TRBV10-3 and J usage is TRBJ1-5; D call uncertain. The V end lost 1 base, the J end lost 1 base, and 8 bases lay between the germline ends. The CDR3 loop spans 15 amino acids. Germline V gene sequence: CDR1 ENHRY, CDR2 SYGVKD.

This clonotype occurred many times. This chain uses TRBV10-3 with TRBJ1-4; 11 nucleotides line up with TRBD1. J was trimmed by 6 bases and V by 10 bases; bases with no gene match: 4. The CDR3 is made up of 13 amino acids. The germline gives CDR1 ENHRY, CDR2 SYGVKD. The CDR3 spells CATRGQGDEKLFF. The CDR3 DNA follows: TGTGCCACTCGGGGACAGGGGGATGAAAAACTGTTTTTT.

This clonotype was picked up a small number of times. The chain recombines TRBV4-2 with TRBJ2-5, with 8 bases aligning to TRBD1. V was clipped by 4 bases and J by 5 bases; unmatched bases: 9. Germline CDR1 is LGHNA and CDR2 is YNFKEQ. The length of the CDR3 is 15 residues. This chain's CDR3 is CASSPERTGHETQYF. The CDR3 nucleotides are TGTGCCAGCAGCCCAGAGAGGACAGGGCACGAGACCCAGTACTTC.

This clonotype was counted a few times. V usage is TRBV10-3 and J usage is TRBJ1-2; D uncertain. CDR3 length equals 14 residues. Germline V gives CDR1 ENHRY, CDR2 SYGVKD. V shed 0 bases and J shed 7 bases, with 12 bases lying between them. CDR3 sequence (DNA): TGTGCCATCAGTGAGTCGGTAGGACGTGGTGGCTACACCTTC. As protein: CAISESVGRGGYTF.

This clonotype has ten or more counts. The chain recombines TRBV24-1 with TRBJ1-2; tentatively, D is TRBD1 (5 bases). CDR1 KGHDR and CDR2 SFDVKD come from the germline V gene. This CDR3 is 15 amino acids long. V gave up 2 bases and J gave up 7 bases, with 16 bases separating them. The CDR3 here is CATSDSGTALSGYTF. The CDR3 DNA follows: TGTGCCACCAGTGATTCCGGGACCGCCCTCAGTGGCTACACCTTC.

This clonotype was picked up a small number of times. The chain joins TRBV4-2 to TRBJ2-5; D gene uncertain. Germline V gene sequence: CDR1 LGHNA, CDR2 YNFKEQ. This CDR3 has 14 residues. Trimming took 1 base from V and 0 from J, leaving 6 bases between them. The CDR3: CASSQAANQETQYF. The CDR3 bases are TGTGCCAGCAGCCAAGCGGCTAACCAAGAGACCCAGTACTTC.

In its sample, this clonotype was seen many times. The gene calls are TRBV11-2 and TRBJ2-7, with no clear D. There are 13 residues in the CDR3. Germline V gene sequence: CDR1 SGHAT, CDR2 FQNNGV. Between the trimmed V and J ends, which lost 0 bases and 6 bases, there was a span of 9 bases. The CDR3: CASSLDVFGEQYF. CDR3 in DNA: TGTGCCAGCAGCTTAGATGTCTTCGGCGAGCAGTACTTC.

This chain links TRBV5-1 with TRBJ1-4; D might be TRBD1 (5 bases). The CDR3 has 15 amino acids. CDR1 SGHRS and CDR2 YFSETQ come from the germline V gene. Deletions cut 6 bases from V and 4 bases from J, with 16 bases between. CDR3 protein: CASNGAGGVNEKLFF. In nucleotides, the CDR3 is TGCGCCAGCAACGGGGCAGGCGGCGTTAATGAAAAACTGTTTTTT.

CDR3 residues: CASRPGAGNTIYF. The CDR3 bases are TGTGCCAGCAGACCAGGGGCTGGAAACACCATATATTTT. The V call is TRBV12-3 or TRBV12-4, the J call TRBJ1-3; maybe TRBD1 (6 bases). The CDR3 covers 13 residues. Trimming removed 6 bases at V and 2 bases at J, with 8 bases between.

This clonotype was seen ten or more times. The rearrangement links TRBV12-3 or TRBV12-4 to TRBJ2-2; 9 bases match TRBD1. The V and J ends lost 7 bases and 7 bases, in that order; junction bases with no gene match: 7. CDR3 size: 14 residues. In DNA form, the CDR3 reads TGTGCCAGCACTACCTGGACAGGGGTCGGGGAGCTGTTTTTT. Residues: CASTTWTGVGELFF.

As regards this clonotype: A much larger clone lies one base from this, so it may be a read error. The gene calls are TRBV5-6 and TRBJ2-7, with D perhaps matching TRBD1 or TRBD2 (5 bases each). V lost 4 bases, J lost 3 bases, and 20 bases lay in between. Germline CDR1 reads SGHDT; CDR2 reads YYEEEE. The CDR3 runs to 16 residues. DNA for the CDR3: TGTGCCAGCAGCCGTCTGAACAGGCTGGGGGACTACGAGCAGTACTTC. This gives the protein CASSRLNRLGDYEQYF.

This clonotype was recorded many times. The V gene is TRBV11-2, the J gene TRBJ2-1, with 12 bases fitting TRBD2. J was trimmed by 2 bases and V by 5 bases; bases with no gene match: 1. Germline CDR1 reads SGHAT; CDR2 reads FQNNGV. The CDR3 is 15 amino acids. The CDR3, as DNA: TGTGCCAGCAGCAGACTAGCGGGAGCCTACAATGAGCAGTTCTTC. Its protein is CASSRLAGAYNEQFF.

The chain carries TRBV2 and TRBJ1-2; D remains ambiguous. Germline assignment: CDR1 SNHLY and CDR2 FYNNEI. The CDR3 sequence is 14 residues long. V was shortened by 6 bases and J by 2 bases, with 13 bases between the two germline ends. CDR3 bases: TGTGCCAGCAGGGAGGGCAGGCTGAACTATGGCTACACCTTC. It is translated as CASREGRLNYGYTF.

CDR3 DNA sequence: TGTGCCACCAGCAGAGACGCAGGAGCGGGAGAAGCTTTCTTT. Its translation is CATSRDAGAGEAFF. This sequence joins TRBV15 and TRBJ1-1; D remains unclear. V dropped 0 bases and J dropped 8 bases, with 13 bases sitting between them. Germline lookup yields CDR1 LNHNV and CDR2 YYDKDF (reference sequence). The CDR3 loop spans 14 amino acids.

This clonotype was counted between two and nine times. The gene calls are TRBV11-2 and TRBJ1-2; 7 bases are a match to TRBD1. The length of the CDR3 is 14 residues. J was trimmed by 3 bases and V by 7 bases; bases with no gene match: 8. Germline V gene data show CDR1 as SGHAT and CDR2 as FQNNGV. The CDR3 DNA is TGTGCCAGCACCATAGGAACAGGGGACTATGGCTACACCTTC. Its translation: CASTIGTGDYGYTF.

This clonotype was counted only a few times. The chain joins TRBV7-2 to TRBJ2-7, with D possibly TRBD2 on 5 matching bases. The CDR3 spans 15 residues. Germline V gives CDR1 SGHTA, CDR2 FQGNSA. The V end was cut by 1 base, the J end by 2 bases, with 12 bases between. The DNA for the CDR3 is TGTGCCAGCAGCTTAGTGGCAGCGGCCACCTACGAGCAGTACTTC. Translation gives CASSLVAAATYEQYF.

This clonotype was recorded at least ten times. V is TRBV28 and J is TRBJ2-2, with TRBD2 identical over 7 bases. This CDR3 has 14 residues. Trimming removed 3 bases from V and 4 bases from J; junction bases left unmatched: 2. From germline, CDR1 is MDHEN and CDR2 SYDVKM. CDR3 sequence: CASSLGGATGELFF. The CDR3 nucleotides read TGTGCCAGCAGTTTGGGAGGGGCCACCGGGGAGCTGTTTTTT. Full variable domain (remainder filled in from reference TRBV28 and TRBJ2-2): DVKVTQSSRYLVKRTGEKVFLECVQDMDHENMFWYRQDPGLGLRLIYFSYDVKMKEKGDIPEGYSVSREKKERFSLILESASTNQTSMYLCASSLGGATGELFFGEGSRLTVL.

This clonotype was seen repeatedly, ten times or more. Mismatch with germline at one junction end may stem from a read error. The V gene is TRBV5-1, the J gene TRBJ2-7; tentative D call: TRBD1 (6 bases). The CDR3 is 13 residues long. CDR1 SGHRS and CDR2 YFSETQ come from the germline V gene. The CDR3 here is CASSVDRTYEQYF. CDR3 in DNA: TGTGCCAGCAGTGTAGACAGGACCTACGAGCAGTACTTC.

In this sample, this clonotype turned up once. This may come from a read error, since a much larger clone is one base off. The V gene is TRBV6-5, the J gene TRBJ1-6; D is possibly TRBD1 (6 bases). The CDR3 loop spans 14 amino acids. V was trimmed by 6 bases and J by 16 bases, leaving 22 bases between them. Looked up from germline, CDR1 is MNHEY and CDR2 is SVGAGI. DNA for the CDR3: TGTGCCAGCAGCTATCACCGCCGGGACAAGGGTCTCCACTTT. Translated, it gives CASSYHRRDKGLHF.

This clonotype was observed a few times. The V call is TRBV5-5, the J call TRBJ1-2; possible D gene TRBD1, 5 bases. CDR3 size: 12 residues. V dropped 5 bases and J dropped 8 bases, with 13 bases sitting between them. Looked up from germline, CDR1 is SGHKS and CDR2 is YYEKEE (reference sequence). The CDR3 region has the DNA TGTGCCAGCAGACAGGACCCTAGCGGCTACACCTTC. Protein sequence: CASRQDPSGYTF. Based on the CDR3 plus reference TRBV5-5 and TRBJ1-2, the full variable domain is DAGVTQSPTHLIKTRGQQVTLRCSPISGHKSVSWYQQVLGQGPQFIFQYYEKEERGRGNFPDRFSARQFPNYSSELNVNALLLGDSALYLCASRQDPSGYTFGSGTRLTVV.

The table lists this clonotype with many counts. This rearrangement joins TRBV5-1 to TRBJ2-7, with D maybe TRBD2 (6 bases). The CDR3 totals 14 residues. The V gene's germline CDR1 is SGHRS and CDR2 YFSETQ. Trimming pared 4 bases from V and 5 bases from J, leaving 16 bases between. Here the CDR3 DNA reads TGCGCCAGCAGCATCATAGCGGCTGATCACGAGCAGTACTTC. Translated: CASSIIAADHEQYF. Supplemented by reference TRBV5-1 and TRBJ2-7, the full variable domain reads KAGVTQTPRYLIKTRGQQVTLSCSPISGHRSVSWYQQTPGQGLQFLFEYFSETQRNKGNFPGRFSGRQFSNSRSEMNVSTLELGDSALYLCASSIIAADHEQYFGPGTRLTVT.